One and the same sample provided the 26 T cell receptor beta chains below, sequenced in a study of blood T cell repertoires in COVID-19. Some clones are missing from TCRdb's copy, which holds only in-frame ones; the method was immunoSEQ multiplex PCR. The sample has 200,000 to 250,000 clones, roughly four fifths seen once. The material sequenced was peripheral blood. The source is a woman at least 80 years old with COVID-19, enrolled during active disease.

CDR3 protein: CASSGRGNTGELFF. The CDR3 bases are TGTGCCAGCAGCGGGCGGGGGAACACCGGGGAGCTGTTTTTT. The rearrangement joins TRBV9 to TRBJ2-2; TRBD2 is a possible D gene (6 bases). The V gene lost 3 bases and the J gene lost 1 base, with 7 bases spanning the gap. CDR3 length equals 14 residues. Germline lookup yields CDR1 SGDLS and CDR2 YYNGEE.

This chain joins TRBV3-1 (or the pseudogene TRBV3-2) and TRBJ2-3, with D maybe TRBD1 (6 bases). The V end was cut by 2 bases, the J end by 5 bases, with 11 bases between. In germline, CDR1 is LGHDT, CDR2 YNNKEL (reference sequence). The CDR3 is made up of 14 amino acids. CDR3 nucleotides: TGTGCCAGCAGCCAATCCTTGGGACAAGATACGCAGTATTTT. This translates into CASSQSLGQDTQYF.

This chain links TRBV6-5 with TRBJ1-2; 9 bases match TRBD1. J was trimmed by 1 base and V by 6 bases; bases with no gene match: 3. This CDR3 is built from 14 residues. CDR1 and CDR2 (germline): MNHEY, SVGAGI. As DNA, the CDR3 is TGTGCCAGCAGAAGGACAGGGGATAACTATGGCTACACCTTC. It yields the protein CASRRTGDNYGYTF.

This clone was seen only a few times. This chain connects TRBV2 to TRBJ2-2; possible D gene TRBD2, 5 bases. Germline V gene data show CDR1 as SNHLY and CDR2 as FYNNEI. This CDR3 is built from 12 residues. V gave up 6 bases and J gave up 6 bases, with 8 bases separating them. The CDR3 DNA sequence: TGTGCCAGCAGGGTGGACTCCGGGGAGCTGTTTTTT. Protein product: CASRVDSGELFF.

This clone was seen a single time. The genes are TRBV30 and TRBJ1-2; TRBD1 agrees at 7 bases. V gave up 4 bases and J gave up 7 bases; unmatched junction bases: 12. This CDR3 is built from 14 residues. Germline CDR1 reads GTSNPN; CDR2 reads SVGIG (reference sequence). CDR3 in DNA: TGTGCCTGGAACCTCGGGCAGGGGGTCTCTGGCTACACCTTC. It codes for CAWNLGQGVSGYTF. Full variable domain (missing parts from reference TRBV30 and TRBJ1-2): SQTIHQWPATLVQPVGSPLSLECTVEGTSNPNLYWYRQAAGRGLQLLFYSVGIGQISSEVPQNLSASRPQDRQFILSSKKLLLSDSGFYLCAWNLGQGVSGYTFGSGTRLTVV.

CDR3 in DNA: TGTGCCAGCAGTTACTCGACACAGGGGGCTAAAGGCTACACCTTC. Its protein product is CASSYSTQGAKGYTF. The chain links TRBV6-5 to TRBJ1-2; TRBD1 matches at 9 bases. V lost 0 bases and J lost 8; bases outside the gene matches: 7. Germline V CDR1 and CDR2: MNHEY, SVGAGI. The CDR3 spans 15 residues.

This chain connects TRBV3-1 (or the pseudogene TRBV3-2) to TRBJ1-1; D unresolved. Germline assignment: CDR1 LGHDT and CDR2 YNNKEL (reference sequence). The CDR3 has 14 amino acids. Trimming removed 4 bases at V and 1 base at J, with 10 bases between. The CDR3 DNA reads as TGTGCCAGCAGCCGTAAAGGAGCGAACACTGAAGCTTTCTTT. This translates into CASSRKGANTEAFF.

As DNA, the CDR3 is TGTGCCTGGAGTGACGACAGGGGGTATGAAAAACTGTTTTTT. Its protein product is CAWSDDRGYEKLFF. V gene TRBV30 combines with J gene TRBJ1-4; 9 bases agree with TRBD1. Germline V gives CDR1 GTSNPN, CDR2 SVGIG (reference sequence). The CDR3 contains 14 residues. V was clipped by 1 base and J by 6 bases; unmatched bases: 3.

This sequence joins TRBV6-5 and TRBJ1-2; D is unresolved. The V and J ends lost 8 bases and 7 bases respectively, with 20 bases between them. Germline V gene lookup returns CDR1 MNHEY and CDR2 SVGAGI. The CDR3 has 14 residues. DNA of the CDR3: TGTGCCAGCTCAAACTCAGCGGGTGAGACTGGCTACACCTTC. It specifies CASSNSAGETGYTF.

The chain recombines TRBV18 with TRBJ2-2, with TRBD2 matching over 10 bases. With 1 base clipped from V and 4 bases from J, the junction kept 3 bases outside the gene matches. This CDR3 is built from 16 residues. Per germline, CDR1 KGHSH and CDR2 LQKENI. CDR3 region: CASSPRSGRGTGELFF. CDR3 coding DNA: TGTGCCAGCTCACCACGGAGCGGGAGGGGCACCGGGGAGCTGTTTTTT.

This clone was seen a few times. The rearrangement links TRBV5-1 to TRBJ1-1; possibly TRBD1 for D (6 bases). Germline-derived CDR1 and CDR2 are SGHRS and YFSETQ. V was trimmed by 4 bases and J by 1 base, leaving 11 bases between them. CDR3 size: 14 residues. CDR3 protein: CASSQDRENTEAFF. Written as DNA, the CDR3 is TGCGCCAGCAGCCAGGACAGAGAGAACACTGAAGCTTTCTTT.

The chain couples TRBV6-6 to TRBJ2-7; D ambiguous. This CDR3 is built from 13 residues. The V gene's germline CDR1 is MNHNY and CDR2 SVGAGI (reference sequence). The V and J ends lost 0 bases and 3 bases respectively, with 6 bases between them. In DNA form, the CDR3 reads TGTGCCAGCAGTTACTCGACTGACTACGAGCAGTACTTC. Translated: CASSYSTDYEQYF.

The gene calls are TRBV10-1 and TRBJ2-5; D call uncertain. V lost 1 base and J 3 bases, leaving 12 bases between the germline ends. The CDR3 is made up of 15 amino acids. The germline V gene encodes CDR1 WNHNN and CDR2 SYGVQD (reference sequence). The CDR3 protein is CASSEWPGKKETQYF. In DNA form, the CDR3 reads TGCGCCAGCAGTGAGTGGCCAGGAAAAAAAGAGACCCAGTACTTC.

The chain employs TRBV2 and TRBJ1-6, with TRBD1 as a possible D gene (6 bases). V lost 6 bases, J lost 5 bases, and 11 bases lay in between. The CDR3 runs to 14 residues. CDR1 and CDR2 (germline): SNHLY, FYNNEI. The CDR3 DNA is TGTGCCAGCAGGGCGGGGGCCGATAATTCACCCCTCCACTTT. The encoded protein is CASRAGADNSPLHF.

J is TRBJ2-1 and V is TRBV9; a possible D gene is TRBD2 (5 bases). Germline V gives CDR1 SGDLS, CDR2 YYNGEE. Trimming cost V 2 bases and J 0 bases, with 9 bases left between them. The CDR3 spans 15 residues. CDR3 sequence reads: CASSVGGPSYNEQFF. DNA for the CDR3: TGTGCCAGCAGCGTCGGCGGGCCCTCCTACAATGAGCAGTTCTTC. Looking up the rest from reference TRBV9 and TRBJ2-1 gives the full variable domain: DSGVTQTPKHLITATGQRVTLRCSPRSGDLSVYWYQQSLDQGLQFLIQYYNGEERAKGNILERFSAQQFPDLHSELNLSSLELGDSALYFCASSVGGPSYNEQFFGPGTRLTVL.

J is TRBJ2-5 and V is TRBV4-1; tentatively, D is TRBD2 (5 bases). CDR3 size: 16 residues. The V gene lost 4 bases and the J gene lost 4 bases, with 19 bases spanning the gap. CDR1 and CDR2 (germline): MGHRA, YSYEKL. The CDR3 sequence is CASSLSPGLAGETQYF. The CDR3 region has the DNA TGCGCCAGCAGCCTGAGCCCCGGACTCGCGGGAGAGACCCAGTACTTC.

This CDR3 reads CSVGGGDYGYTF. The CDR3 bases are TGCAGCGTTGGTGGAGGGGACTATGGCTACACCTTC. The rearrangement links TRBV29-1 to TRBJ1-2, with TRBD1 as a possible D gene (5 bases). Germline V gene data show CDR1 as SQVTM and CDR2 as ANQGSEA. V lost 4 bases, J lost 3 bases, and 9 bases lay in between. The CDR3 covers 12 residues.

This clone was detected once. The chain recombines TRBV5-5 with TRBJ2-1; 12 nucleotides line up with TRBD2. Germline assignment: CDR1 SGHKS and CDR2 YYEKEE (reference sequence). V gave up 4 bases and J gave up 0 bases; unmatched junction bases: 14. CDR3 length equals 20 residues. The CDR3 region has the DNA TGTGCCAGCAGCCAGCGGGGGGGGACTAGCGGGCAGAGCTCCTACAATGAGCAGTTCTTC. This encodes CASSQRGGTSGQSSYNEQFF.

This clone was seen just once. The V call is TRBV11-3, the J call TRBJ2-6; D is possibly TRBD1 (6 bases). Trimming removed 4 bases from V and 2 bases from J, with 9 bases in between. The length of the CDR3 is 15 residues. The V gene's germline CDR1 is SGHNT and CDR2 YENEEA. Here the CDR3 reads CASSSAGAGANVLTF. In DNA, the CDR3 is TGTGCCAGCAGCTCCGCAGGGGCTGGGGCCAACGTCCTGACTTTC.

The gene calls are TRBV3-1 (or the pseudogene TRBV3-2) and TRBJ1-6, with D possibly being TRBD1 (5 bases). The CDR3 spans 13 residues. Germline-derived CDR1 and CDR2 are LGHDT and YNNKEL (reference sequence). Trimming removed 4 bases at V and 9 bases at J, with 10 bases between. CDR3 in amino acids: CASSPRQTSPLHF. DNA of the CDR3: TGTGCCAGCAGCCCAAGACAGACTTCACCCCTCCACTTT.

The chain carries TRBV19 and TRBJ2-7, with a weak D call TRBD1 (6 bases). CDR3 length equals 15 residues. From germline, CDR1 is LNHDA and CDR2 SQIVND (reference sequence). Between the trimmed V and J ends, which lost 2 bases and 0 bases, there was a span of 11 bases. The CDR3 loop is CASSIQGTYSYEQYF. CDR3 DNA sequence: TGTGCCAGTAGTATACAGGGGACCTACTCCTACGAGCAGTACTTC.

This clone appeared many times. This chain uses TRBV5-4 with TRBJ2-7; D is possibly TRBD1 (6 bases). Germline V gives CDR1 SGHNT, CDR2 YYREEE (reference sequence). V was pared by 4 bases and J by 3 bases, with 14 bases between. There are 14 residues in the CDR3. DNA of the CDR3: TGTGCCAGCAGCCCTCTACAGGGCCTCTACGAGCAGTACTTC. Protein sequence: CASSPLQGLYEQYF.

In this sample, this clone turned up a few times. This rearrangement joins TRBV5-4 to TRBJ1-1; 9 bases fit TRBD1. Germline V CDR1 and CDR2: SGHNT, YYREEE (reference sequence). CDR3 length: 14 amino acids. V dropped 3 bases and J dropped 7; count of bases not matched to a gene: 7. The CDR3 protein is CASSSGQGPVEAFF. The CDR3 DNA reads as TGTGCCAGCAGCTCCGGACAGGGGCCGGTTGAAGCTTTCTTT.

The V call is TRBV5-1, the J call TRBJ1-4, with D maybe TRBD1 (5 bases). The germline gives CDR1 SGHRS, CDR2 YFSETQ. This CDR3 spans 14 amino acids. With 4 bases removed from V and 2 bases from J, the gap between germline ends came to 9 bases. This chain's CDR3 is CASSTGTTNEKLFF. CDR3 bases: TGCGCCAGCAGCACCGGGACTACTAATGAAAAACTGTTTTTT.

The rearrangement joins TRBV4-2 to TRBJ1-3; D may be TRBD1 (6 bases). The CDR3 is 14 amino acids. Germline V lookup: CDR1 LGHNA, CDR2 YNFKEQ. Trimming pared 2 bases from V and 3 bases from J, leaving 8 bases between. This CDR3 reads CASSQTGIGNTIYF. In DNA form, the CDR3 reads TGTGCCAGCAGCCAAACAGGGATTGGAAACACCATATATTTT.

CDR3 in amino acids: CASSYTLSTGGYTF. CDR3 DNA sequence: TGTGCCAGCAGTTATACCCTCTCCACAGGGGGCTACACCTTC. The chain carries TRBV6-2 or TRBV6-3 and TRBJ1-2; tentative D call: TRBD1 (6 bases). Germline CDR1 is MNHEY and CDR2 is SVGEGT. The CDR3 sequence is 14 residues long. Between the trimmed V and J ends, which lost 3 bases and 8 bases, there was a span of 16 bases.